This is a list of T cell receptor beta chains from one sample in a study of CD8 T cells in Susac syndrome. TCRdb itself ran the immunoSEQ multiplex PCR reads through MiXCR, one entry per CDR3 protein. The repertoire holds 67,000 or so distinct CDR3 sequences, with 93% as singletons. Sequencing input: CD4+ T cells from PBMCs. Source of these receptors: a human donor with Susac syndrome. Each CDR3 is given with its conserved first and last residue. The D gene is left open where the match is weak. Rows give clone size only sometimes, using once, few, many, or a class for an expanded clone.

CDR3nt,CDR3aa,d_gene,v_gene,j_gene,abundance
TGTGCCAGCAGCCCAGGGATTACTAACTATGGCTACACCTTC,CASSPGITNYGYTF,.,TRBV7-2,TRBJ1-2,.
TGTGCCTGGATCTCAGGCTTCGCCGGAAACACCATATATTTT,CAWISGFAGNTIYF,.,TRBV30,TRBJ1-3,.
TGTGCCAGCAGCAGCAGGGTCCAGAGCACAGATACGCGGTATTTT,CASSSRVQSTDTRYF,.,TRBV28,TRBJ2-3,.
TGTGCCAGCAGTTACGTCAGGGGGCTTTATAGCAATCAGCCCCAGCATTTT,CASSYVRGLYSNQPQHF,TRBD1,TRBV6-2/TRBV6-3,TRBJ1-5,.
TGTGCCAGCAGTTACCGGGACACCTCCTACGAGCAGTACTTC,CASSYRDTSYEQYF,.,TRBV28,TRBJ2-7,.
TGTGCCAGCAGCCAAGATAAGAGCTCTGGGGCCAACGTCCTGACTTTC,CASSQDKSSGANVLTF,.,TRBV3-1,TRBJ2-6,.
TGCAGTGCTAGAGATCCCAACGCGGGGGGCCCGGTTGGGGCTGAAGCTTTCTTT,CSARDPNAGGPVGAEAFF,.,TRBV20-1,TRBJ1-1,.
TGCAGCGTTGTAGGTGCACTAACCAAAAACATTCAGTACTTC,CSVVGALTKNIQYF,.,TRBV29-1,TRBJ2-4,.
TGTGCCAGCAGCACCTACTATGGGAATAATTCACCCCTCCACTTT,CASSTYYGNNSPLHF,.,TRBV7-2,TRBJ1-6,.
TGCAGCGTTGAAGCGCAGAGGAGGAGTTACACCTTC,CSVEAQRRSYTF,.,TRBV29-1,TRBJ1-2,.
TGTGCCAGCAGTGAAACAGCCTCCCTGTGGGATGAGCAGTTCTTC,CASSETASLWDEQFF,.,TRBV6-4,TRBJ2-1,.
TGCGCCAGCAGCGGCATTCCCACCGGGGAGCTGTTTTTT,CASSGIPTGELFF,.,TRBV5-1,TRBJ2-2,.
TGTGCCTGGAACCCGGGACAGGGGTATAATTCACCCCTCCACTTT,CAWNPGQGYNSPLHF,TRBD1,TRBV30,TRBJ1-6,.
TGTGCCAGCAGCGGTTCCGGGACAGCCTCCTACGAGCAGTACTTC,CASSGSGTASYEQYF,TRBD1,TRBV11-3,TRBJ2-7,.
TGCAGCGTTGAGCGGACAGGGGGCTGGACTGAAGCTTTCTTT,CSVERTGGWTEAFF,TRBD1,TRBV29-1,TRBJ1-1,.
TGTGCCACCGCGAAAGGGACTAGCGGGGGGTTATCCTACAATGAGCAGTTCTTC,CATAKGTSGGLSYNEQFF,TRBD2,TRBV24-1,TRBJ2-1,.
TGTGCCAGTAGTATAGGAATCGGGCAGTTCTTC,CASSIGIGQFF,.,TRBV19,TRBJ2-1,.
TGTGCCAGCTCACCACTTCGGCAGGGCGGCAATCAGCCCCAGCATTTT,CASSPLRQGGNQPQHF,.,TRBV18,TRBJ1-5,.
TGTGCCAGCAGCCGCAGGGGGAGCACTGAAGCTTTCTTT,CASSRRGSTEAFF,TRBD1,TRBV3-1,TRBJ1-1,.
TGCAGTGCCCTTTCTGGGGACCCCTGGGATTCACCCCTCCACTTT,CSALSGDPWDSPLHF,.,TRBV20-1,TRBJ1-6,.
TGCAGTGCCCAGGACAGGATCCTCTCTGGGGCCAACGTCCTGACTTTC,CSAQDRILSGANVLTF,TRBD1,TRBV20-1,TRBJ2-6,.
TGTGCCAGCAGTTTACTCGACAGGGTGGTCGGCTACACCTTC,CASSLLDRVVGYTF,TRBD1,TRBV28,TRBJ1-2,.
TGTGCCAGCAGCTTGAGACAGGGGGCCAGCTCCTACAATGAGCAGTTCTTC,CASSLRQGASSYNEQFF,TRBD1,TRBV7-2,TRBJ2-1,.
TGTGCCAGTAGGCCAACGGACAGGGGGCATTCCTACGAGCAGTACTTC,CASRPTDRGHSYEQYF,TRBD1,TRBV19,TRBJ2-7,.
TGTGCCAGCAGCCCATCCAGGGTCGGATTGAACACCGGGGAGCTGTTTTTT,CASSPSRVGLNTGELFF,.,TRBV7-2,TRBJ2-2,.
TGTGCCAGCCACTTCCGGGGACGGAGAAACTTTTCCTACGAGCAGTACTTC,CASHFRGRRNFSYEQYF,.,TRBV6-2/TRBV6-3,TRBJ2-7,.
TGCAGTGCTAGAGCCTACGGGGGCGTCGAGCAGTACTTC,CSARAYGGVEQYF,.,TRBV20-1,TRBJ2-7,.
TGTGCCAGCCTCAGACCGGGCTCCTATAATTCACCCCTCCACTTT,CASLRPGSYNSPLHF,.,TRBV28,TRBJ1-6,.
TGCAGTGCCCTAGCGGGGGGGAACTCCTACAATGAGCAGTTCTTC,CSALAGGNSYNEQFF,TRBD2,TRBV20-1,TRBJ2-1,.
TGTGCCAGCAGCTTAATCTGGCGGAGTGAGCAGTTCTTC,CASSLIWRSEQFF,.,TRBV7-3,TRBJ2-1,.
TGTGCCAGCAGGGGACTAGCGGGGGGGTACGAGCAGTACTTC,CASRGLAGGYEQYF,TRBD2,TRBV2,TRBJ2-7,.
TGTGCCAGCAGTATGGACAGTCGGAATGAGCAGTTCTTC,CASSMDSRNEQFF,.,TRBV28,TRBJ2-1,.
TGTGCCAGCAGCTTAGCAACAGGGGCTATTGGTTCACCCCTCCACTTT,CASSLATGAIGSPLHF,TRBD1,TRBV7-2,TRBJ1-6,.
TGCAGTGCTAGCTTCAGGGACTCTGGGGCCAACGTCCTGACTTTC,CSASFRDSGANVLTF,.,TRBV20-1,TRBJ2-6,.
TGTGCCAGCAGCTTAGTAGGGGGACCCCCGTCTGGGGCCAACGTCCTGACTTTC,CASSLVGGPPSGANVLTF,.,TRBV7-6,TRBJ2-6,.
TGTGCCAGCAGTTGGGGACTTCGCTCGCCCTACGAGCAGTACTTC,CASSWGLRSPYEQYF,.,TRBV7-2,TRBJ2-7,once